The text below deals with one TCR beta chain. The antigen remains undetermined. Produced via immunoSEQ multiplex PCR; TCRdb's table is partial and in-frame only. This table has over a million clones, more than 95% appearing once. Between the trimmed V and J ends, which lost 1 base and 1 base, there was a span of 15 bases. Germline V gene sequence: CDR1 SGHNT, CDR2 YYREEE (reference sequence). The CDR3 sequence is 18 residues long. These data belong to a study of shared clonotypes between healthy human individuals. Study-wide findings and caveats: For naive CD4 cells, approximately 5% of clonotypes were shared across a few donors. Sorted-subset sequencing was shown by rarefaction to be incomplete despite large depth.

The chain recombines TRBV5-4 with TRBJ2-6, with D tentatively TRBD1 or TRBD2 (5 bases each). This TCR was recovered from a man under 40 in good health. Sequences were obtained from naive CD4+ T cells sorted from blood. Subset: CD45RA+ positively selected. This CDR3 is CASSLMRGTISGANVLTF. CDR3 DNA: TGTGCCAGCAGCTTGATGAGGGGAACCATTTCTGGGGCCAACGTCCTGACTTTC.